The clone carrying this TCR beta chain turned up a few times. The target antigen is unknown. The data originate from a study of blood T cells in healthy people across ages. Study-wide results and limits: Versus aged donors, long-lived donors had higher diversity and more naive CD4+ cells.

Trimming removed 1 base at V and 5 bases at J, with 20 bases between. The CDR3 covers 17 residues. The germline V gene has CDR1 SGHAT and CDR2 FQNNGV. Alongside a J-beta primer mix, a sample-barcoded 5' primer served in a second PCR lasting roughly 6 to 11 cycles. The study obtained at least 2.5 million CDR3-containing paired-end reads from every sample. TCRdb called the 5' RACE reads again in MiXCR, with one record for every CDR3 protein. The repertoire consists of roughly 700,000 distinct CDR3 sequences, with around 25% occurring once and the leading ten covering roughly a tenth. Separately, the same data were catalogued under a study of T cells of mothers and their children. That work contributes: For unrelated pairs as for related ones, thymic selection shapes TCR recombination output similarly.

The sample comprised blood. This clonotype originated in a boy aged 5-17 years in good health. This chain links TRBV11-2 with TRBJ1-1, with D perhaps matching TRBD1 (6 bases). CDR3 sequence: CASSLGPFTGTGTEAFF. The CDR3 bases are TGTGCCAGCAGCTTAGGCCCGTTTACAGGGACGGGGACTGAAGCTTTCTTT.